Listed below are T cell receptor beta chains from one sample, sequenced in a study of patients and donors after allogeneic stem cell transplantation. In TCRdb, the RT-PCR reads were re-called with MiXCR into one record per CDR3 protein. The data show about 960,000 distinct CDR3 sequences, 15% to 20% seen once. The sequencing input was blood, either unsorted or a sorted T cell fraction (not recorded which). These TCRs come from a human donor who was either an allogeneic HSCT recipient or a stem cell or donor lymphocyte infusion donor (not recorded which). It is not recorded whose cells these are; they may come from a transplant donor. The CDR3 runs from the conserved cysteine through the conserved F or W. The D gene is left open where the match is weak. Some rows mark clone size as missing; the rest say once, few, many or name a class of expanded clone.

d_gene: TRBD1; j_gene: TRBJ1-2; v_gene: TRBV12-3/TRBV12-4; abundance: few; len: 14; CDR3aa: CASSLLTGDYGYTF; CDR3nt: TGTGCCAGCAGCTTACTCACAGGGGACTATGGCTACACCTTC
d_gene: .; j_gene: TRBJ2-1; v_gene: TRBV14; abundance: few; len: 17; CDR3aa: CASSQGRQRFSYNEQFF; CDR3nt: TGTGCCAGCAGCCAAGGCCGACAGCGATTCTCCTACAATGAGCAGTTCTTC
d_gene: TRBD1; j_gene: TRBJ1-4; v_gene: TRBV20-1; abundance: few; len: 15; CDR3aa: CSALTGGVTNEKLFF; CDR3nt: TGCAGTGCTTTGACAGGGGGCGTGACTAATGAAAAACTGTTTTTT
d_gene: .; j_gene: TRBJ2-3; v_gene: TRBV6-1; abundance: .; len: 15; CDR3aa: CASKMSRGRLDTQYF; CDR3nt: TGTGCCAGCAAAATGTCCCGGGGGAGGTTGGATACGCAGTATTTT
d_gene: .; j_gene: TRBJ1-1; v_gene: TRBV20-1; abundance: few; len: 10; CDR3aa: CSAPADEAFF; CDR3nt: TGCAGTGCGCCAGCAGATGAAGCTTTCTTT
d_gene: TRBD1; j_gene: TRBJ2-3; v_gene: TRBV20-1; abundance: .; len: 15; CDR3aa: CSASTGQEVTDTQYF; CDR3nt: TGCAGTGCTTCGACAGGACAGGAGGTCACAGATACGCAGTATTTT
d_gene: .; j_gene: TRBJ1-2; v_gene: TRBV4-2; abundance: few; len: 16; CDR3aa: CASSQDGVAGAYGYTF; CDR3nt: TGTGCCAGCAGCCAAGACGGCGTAGCAGGGGCGTATGGCTACACCTTC
d_gene: .; j_gene: TRBJ2-7; v_gene: TRBV7-2; abundance: .; len: 15; CDR3aa: CASSSPQPGLGEQYF; CDR3nt: TGTGCCAGCAGCTCGCCCCAGCCAGGGTTGGGAGAGCAGTACTTC
d_gene: TRBD1; j_gene: TRBJ2-2; v_gene: TRBV25-1; abundance: .; len: 14; CDR3aa: CASSNRGQVGELFF; CDR3nt: TGTGCCAGCTCAAACAGGGGGCAGGTCGGGGAGCTGTTTTTT
d_gene: TRBD2; j_gene: TRBJ2-4; v_gene: TRBV12-3/TRBV12-4; abundance: few; len: 15; CDR3aa: CASSSGGGAENIQYF; CDR3nt: TGTGCCAGCAGTAGCGGGGGGGGTGCGGAAAACATTCAGTACTTC
d_gene: .; j_gene: TRBJ1-2; v_gene: TRBV12-3/TRBV12-4; abundance: few; len: 14; CDR3aa: CASSFRGGSYGYTF; CDR3nt: TGTGCCAGCAGTTTCCGGGGAGGTTCCTATGGCTACACCTTC
d_gene: .; j_gene: TRBJ2-1; v_gene: TRBV5-1; abundance: .; len: 14; CDR3aa: CASSLGQTRGEQFF; CDR3nt: TGCGCCAGCAGCTTGGGACAAACACGGGGTGAGCAGTTCTTC
d_gene: .; j_gene: TRBJ2-1; v_gene: TRBV19; abundance: few; len: 15; CDR3aa: CASSRGLDTYNEQFF; CDR3nt: TGTGCCAGTAGTAGGGGACTGGATACCTACAATGAGCAGTTCTTC
d_gene: .; j_gene: TRBJ1-5; v_gene: TRBV12-3/TRBV12-4; abundance: many; len: 14; CDR3aa: CASRHRVGNQPQHF; CDR3nt: TGTGCCAGCAGACACAGGGTTGGCAATCAGCCCCAGCATTTT
d_gene: TRBD1; j_gene: TRBJ1-5; v_gene: TRBV6-1; abundance: many; len: 15; CDR3aa: CASSRQGNSNQPQHF; CDR3nt: TGTGCCAGCAGTCGACAGGGAAATAGCAATCAGCCCCAGCATTTT